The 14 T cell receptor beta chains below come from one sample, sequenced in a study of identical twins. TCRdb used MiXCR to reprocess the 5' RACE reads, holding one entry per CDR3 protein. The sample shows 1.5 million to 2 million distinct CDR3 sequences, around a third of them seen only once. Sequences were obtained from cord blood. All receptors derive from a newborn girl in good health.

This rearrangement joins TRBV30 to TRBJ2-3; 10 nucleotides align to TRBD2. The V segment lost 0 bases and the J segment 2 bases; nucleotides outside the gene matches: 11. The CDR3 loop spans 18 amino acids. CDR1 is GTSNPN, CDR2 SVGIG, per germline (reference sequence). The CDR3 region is CAWSVGAGGPPYTDTQYF. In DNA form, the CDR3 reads TGTGCCTGGAGTGTTGGAGCGGGGGGGCCCCCTTACACAGATACGCAGTATTTT. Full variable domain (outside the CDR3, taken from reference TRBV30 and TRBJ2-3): SQTIHQWPATLVQPVGSPLSLECTVEGTSNPNLYWYRQAAGRGLQLLFYSVGIGQISSEVPQNLSASRPQDRQFILSSKKLLLSDSGFYLCAWSVGAGGPPYTDTQYFGPGTRLTVL.

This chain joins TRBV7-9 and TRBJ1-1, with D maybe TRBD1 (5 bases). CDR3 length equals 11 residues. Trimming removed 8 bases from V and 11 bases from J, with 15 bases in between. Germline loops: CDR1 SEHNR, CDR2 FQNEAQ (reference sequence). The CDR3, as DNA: TGTGCCAGCCTCCGGAGCGGGGCGGCTTTCTTT. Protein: CASLRSGAAFF.

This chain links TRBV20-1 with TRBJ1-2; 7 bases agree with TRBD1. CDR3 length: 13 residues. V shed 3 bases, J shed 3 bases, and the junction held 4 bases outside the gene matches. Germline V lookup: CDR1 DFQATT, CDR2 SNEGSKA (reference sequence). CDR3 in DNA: TGCAGTGCTAGTGTACAGGGGTACTATGGCTACACCTTC. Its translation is CSASVQGYYGYTF.

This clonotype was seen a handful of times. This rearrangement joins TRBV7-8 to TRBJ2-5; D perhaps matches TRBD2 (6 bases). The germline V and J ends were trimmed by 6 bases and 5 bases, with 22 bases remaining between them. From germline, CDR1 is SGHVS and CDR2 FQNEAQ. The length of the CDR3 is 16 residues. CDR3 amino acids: CASSSRVPSERETQYF. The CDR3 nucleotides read TGTGCCAGCAGTTCTAGGGTGCCTAGCGAAAGGGAGACCCAGTACTTC.

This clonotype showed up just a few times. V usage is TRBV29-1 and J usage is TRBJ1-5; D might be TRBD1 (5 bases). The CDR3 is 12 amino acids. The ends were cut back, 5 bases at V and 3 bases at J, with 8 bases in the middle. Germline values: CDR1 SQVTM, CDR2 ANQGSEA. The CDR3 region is CSVQQVNQPQHF. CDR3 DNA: TGCAGCGTTCAACAGGTCAATCAGCCCCAGCATTTT.

CDR3 loop: CASYPGDTEAFF. CDR3 sequence (DNA): TGTGCCAGCTATCCGGGGGACACTGAAGCTTTCTTT. The chain has TRBV27 and TRBJ1-1; possible D gene TRBD1, 5 bases. CDR1 and CDR2 (germline): MNHEY, SMNVEV (reference sequence). Deletions cut 8 bases from V and 3 bases from J, with 10 bases between. The CDR3 covers 12 residues.

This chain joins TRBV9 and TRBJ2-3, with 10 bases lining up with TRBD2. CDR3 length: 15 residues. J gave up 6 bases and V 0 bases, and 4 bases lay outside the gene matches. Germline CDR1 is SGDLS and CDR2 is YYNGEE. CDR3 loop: CASSVVLAGADTQYF. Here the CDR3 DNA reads TGTGCCAGCAGCGTAGTGCTAGCGGGAGCTGATACGCAGTATTTT.

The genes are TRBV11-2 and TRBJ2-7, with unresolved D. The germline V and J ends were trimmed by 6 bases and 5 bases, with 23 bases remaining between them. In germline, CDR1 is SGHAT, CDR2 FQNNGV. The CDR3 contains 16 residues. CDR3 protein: CASRLGLRRPKDEQYF. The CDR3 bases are TGTGCCAGCAGGTTGGGCCTAAGACGTCCTAAGGACGAGCAGTACTTC. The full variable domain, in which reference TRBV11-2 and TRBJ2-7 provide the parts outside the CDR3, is EAGVAQSPRYKIIEKRQSVAFWCNPISGHATLYWYQQILGQGPKLLIQFQNNGVVDDSQLPKDRFSAERLKGVDSTLKIQPAKLEDSAVYLCASRLGLRRPKDEQYFGPGTRLTVT.

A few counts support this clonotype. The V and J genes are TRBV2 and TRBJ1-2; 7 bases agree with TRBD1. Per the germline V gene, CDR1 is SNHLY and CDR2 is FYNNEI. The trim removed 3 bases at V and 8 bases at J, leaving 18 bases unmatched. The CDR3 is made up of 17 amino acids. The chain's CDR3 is CASSDGRTGGLTWGYTF. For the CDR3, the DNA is TGTGCCAGCAGTGACGGCAGGACAGGAGGCCTGACTTGGGGCTACACCTTC.

DNA of the CDR3: TGTGCCAGCAGTGTAGATAGACGGACAGCTAACTATGGCTACACCTTC. Its protein product is CASSVDRRTANYGYTF. This chain connects TRBV2 to TRBJ1-2; weak D call: TRBD1 (6 bases). CDR1 is SNHLY and CDR2 is FYNNEI in the germline V gene. The CDR3 is 16 residues long. Trimming stripped 4 bases from V and 0 bases from J, with 15 bases between.

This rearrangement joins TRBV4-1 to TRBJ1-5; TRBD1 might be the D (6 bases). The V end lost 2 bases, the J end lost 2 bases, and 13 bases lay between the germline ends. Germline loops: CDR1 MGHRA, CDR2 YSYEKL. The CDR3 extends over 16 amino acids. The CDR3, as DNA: TGCGCCAGCAGCCAAAGGGGGGGGCAGGGCAATCAGCCCCAGCATTTT. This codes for CASSQRGGQGNQPQHF.

CDR3 loop: CSARRIGVFGGGNQPQHF. CDR3 DNA: TGCAGTGCTAGGAGGATAGGGGTCTTTGGAGGAGGAAATCAGCCCCAGCATTTT. The rearrangement joins TRBV20-1 to TRBJ1-5; D is perhaps TRBD1 (5 bases). V gave up 3 bases and J gave up 4 bases, with 25 bases separating them. The germline gives CDR1 DFQATT, CDR2 SNEGSKA (reference sequence). The CDR3 runs 18 residues.

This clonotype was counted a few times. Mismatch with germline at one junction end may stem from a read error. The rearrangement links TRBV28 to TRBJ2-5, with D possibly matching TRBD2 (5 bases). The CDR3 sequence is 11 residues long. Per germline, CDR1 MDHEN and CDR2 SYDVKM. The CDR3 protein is CASSLREIQYF. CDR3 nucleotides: TGTGCCAGCAGTTTGAGGGAGATCCAGTACTTC.

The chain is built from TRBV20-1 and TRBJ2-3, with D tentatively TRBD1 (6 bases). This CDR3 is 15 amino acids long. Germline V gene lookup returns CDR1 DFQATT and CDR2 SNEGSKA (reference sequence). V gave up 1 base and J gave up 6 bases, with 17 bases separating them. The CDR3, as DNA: TGCAGTGCTAGAGGCCCAGGGGACCCACAGGATACGCAGTATTTT. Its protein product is CSARGPGDPQDTQYF.